The rows below give T cell receptor beta chains drawn from one sample of a study of Ad26.COV2.S vaccination and SARS-CoV-2 variants. The repertoire was sequenced with immunoSEQ multiplex PCR; TCRdb's copy has only in-frame clones and lacks some. The table shows fewer than 500,000 clones, with 90% occurring only once. Sequenced material: peripheral blood, taken in a trial of Ad26.COV2.S vaccine versus placebo. These receptors were taken from a person aged 18-65 years who received the Ad26.COV2.S COVID-19 vaccine or a placebo. CDR3s include the opening cysteine and the closing phenylalanine or tryptophan. Each record gives: V gene, clone size, J gene, D gene, CDR3 protein, CDR3 DNA. D genes are given only for firm matches. Expanded clones get a size class; other rows say once, few or many, or leave the size out.

TRBV10-3	-	TRBJ2-5	-	CAIRGASQETQYF	TGTGCCATCCGGGGAGCTAGCCAAGAGACCCAGTACTTC
TRBV11-2	-	TRBJ2-4	TRBD2	CASSLAGGRIQYF	TGTGCCAGCAGCTTGGCGGGAGGGCGCATTCAGTACTTC
TRBV29-1	-	TRBJ2-2	-	CSVEDPGLGRNTGELFF	TGCAGCGTTGAAGATCCTGGACTCGGGAGGAACACCGGGGAGCTGTTTTTT
TRBV5-6	once	TRBJ2-2	-	CASSRVDGELFF	TGTGCCAGCAGTCGGGTTGACGGGGAGCTGTTTTTT
TRBV27	-	TRBJ2-7	TRBD2	CASSPGLASYQQYF	TGTGCCAGCTCGCCGGGACTAGCGTCGTATCAGCAGTACTTC
TRBV11-2	-	TRBJ2-1	TRBD2	CASSLISGNNNEQFF	TGTGCCAGCAGCTTAATCAGCGGGAACAACAATGAGCAGTTCTTC
TRBV3-1/TRBV3-2	-	TRBJ2-7	TRBD2	CASSHSGGPRNEQYF	TGTGCCAGCAGCCATAGCGGGGGCCCGCGTAACGAGCAGTACTTC
TRBV11-2	-	TRBJ2-1	-	CASSLEWGYNEQFF	TGTGCCAGCAGCTTAGAGTGGGGCTACAATGAGCAGTTCTTC
TRBV9	-	TRBJ2-1	TRBD2	CASSAPLALSGGDNEQFF	TGTGCCAGCAGCGCCCCGCTCGCACTAAGCGGGGGTGACAATGAGCAGTTCTTC
TRBV12-3/TRBV12-4	-	TRBJ1-6	-	CASSFRLDSPLHF	TGTGCCAGCAGTTTCCGCTTGGATTCACCCCTCCACTTT
TRBV23-1	few	TRBJ2-7	-	CASSQGGPKSYEQYF	TGCGCCAGCAGTCAAGGGGGTCCTAAGTCCTACGAGCAGTACTTC
TRBV6-2/TRBV6-3	-	TRBJ2-7	TRBD2	CASSSDLAGLTYEQYF	TGTGCCAGCAGTTCTGACCTAGCGGGACTAACCTACGAGCAGTACTTC
TRBV9	-	TRBJ2-5	TRBD2	CASSVDSGSRETQYF	TGTGCCAGCAGCGTAGATAGCGGGAGTCGAGAGACCCAGTACTTC
TRBV11-2	few	TRBJ2-7	-	CASRSPRGAGEQYF	TGTGCCAGCAGAAGCCCCAGGGGCGCGGGCGAGCAGTACTTC
TRBV7-2	-	TRBJ2-6	-	CASSPQQGAGANVLTF	TGTGCCAGCAGCCCGCAACAGGGAGCTGGGGCCAACGTCCTGACTTTC
TRBV18	once	TRBJ2-1	TRBD2	CASSPNLAGDGNEQFF	TGTGCCAGCTCACCAAATTTAGCGGGAGATGGGAATGAGCAGTTCTTC
TRBV14	-	TRBJ2-7	-	CASSQVGRSYEQYF	TGTGCCAGCAGCCAAGTTGGCCGCAGCTACGAGCAGTACTTC
TRBV9	-	TRBJ2-3	TRBD2	CASSVKPSGSSTDTQYF	TGTGCCAGCAGCGTAAAGCCTAGCGGGAGTAGCACAGATACGCAGTATTTT
TRBV16	-	TRBJ2-7	-	CASSHAAGSYEQYF	TGTGCCAGCAGCCACGCGGCAGGCTCCTACGAGCAGTACTTC
TRBV7-8	few	TRBJ2-3	TRBD2	CASRVSSGSTDTQYF	TGTGCCAGCAGGGTCTCTAGCGGGAGTACAGATACGCAGTATTTT